The 7 T cell receptor beta chains below all came from one sample that was sequenced in a study of T cells in Graves' hyperthyroidism and ophthalmopathy. RNA transcripts yielded amplified TCR beta CDR3 regions. In the first-round RT-PCR of the TCR CDR3, the HTBI primer set was used. Using its own MiXCR run on the multiplex PCR reads, TCRdb lists one record per CDR3 protein. The sample holds around 800,000 distinct CDR3 sequences, over 35% seen once. Sequenced input: blood. These receptors originate from a man aged 18 to 35 with Graves' hyperthyroidism.

The genes are TRBV7-8 and TRBJ1-5; a possible D gene is TRBD1 (5 bases). The CDR3 is 17 residues long. Germline V CDR1 and CDR2: SGHVS, FQNEAQ. The V end lost 0 bases, the J end lost 1 base, and 13 bases lay between the germline ends. The CDR3 sequence: CASSLAWTPLSNQPQHF. The CDR3 DNA reads TGTGCCAGCAGCTTAGCGTGGACACCCCTGAGCAATCAGCCCCAGCATTTT.

The chain combines TRBV15 with TRBJ2-3; no reliable D call. The germline V gene encodes CDR1 LNHNV and CDR2 YYDKDF (reference sequence). Between the trimmed V and J ends, which lost 6 bases and 4 bases, there was a span of 8 bases. The CDR3 spans 12 residues. As DNA, the CDR3 is TGTGCCACCAGAGGAACGCCAGATACGCAGTATTTT. It codes for CATRGTPDTQYF.

On this clonotype: A single base separates this from a much larger clone, so it may be a read error. V is TRBV29-1 and J is TRBJ2-5; perhaps D is TRBD1 or TRBD2 (5 bases each). The V end was cut by 4 bases, the J end by 1 base, with 13 bases between. The CDR3 covers 14 residues. Germline CDR1 and CDR2: SQVTM and ANQGSEA. CDR3 residues: CSVARGDVQETQYF. CDR3 nucleotides: TGCAGCGTTGCAAGAGGGGATGTCCAAGAGACCCAGTACTTC.

This clonotype was counted only a few times. J is TRBJ1-5 and V is TRBV6-5; tentative D call: TRBD1 (6 bases). The CDR3 is 14 amino acids. The ends were cut back, 8 bases at V and 6 bases at J, with 17 bases in the middle. Germline V gene sequence: CDR1 MNHEY, CDR2 SVGAGI. CDR3: CASSQRGAAQPQHF. CDR3 coding DNA: TGTGCCAGCTCCCAACGGGGGGCCGCTCAGCCCCAGCATTTT.

On this clonotype itself: Germline is not matched at one junction end, which may reflect a read error. This chain joins TRBV7-6 and TRBJ2-7; maybe TRBD2 (6 bases). The CDR3 has 15 residues. Per germline, CDR1 SGHVS and CDR2 FNYEAQ. Written as DNA, the CDR3 is TGCGCCAGCAGCCAAGCCCCTAGCGAGTCCTACGAGCAGTACTTC. Translated: CASSQAPSESYEQYF.

This sequence joins TRBV9 and TRBJ2-7; no firm D call. Germline CDR1 is SGDLS and CDR2 is YYNGEE. CDR3 length equals 13 residues. The V and J ends lost 4 bases and 2 bases respectively, with 10 bases between them. CDR3 loop: CASSPSEPYEQYF. The CDR3 DNA is TGTGCCAGCAGCCCCAGCGAGCCCTACGAGCAGTACTTC.

This clonotype was recorded many times. The chain is built from TRBV14 and TRBJ1-2; D is unclear. The germline CDR1 and CDR2 sequences are SGHDN and FVKESK. This CDR3 has 14 residues. V gave up 4 bases and J gave up 0 bases, with 9 bases separating them. In nucleotides, the CDR3 is TGTGCCAGCAGCCCCCTCACTACTAACTATGGCTACACCTTC. Its translation is CASSPLTTNYGYTF.